The T cell receptor beta chain described here comes from a study of control samples from healthy donors and cancer patients (dated by TCRdb to 2019 to 2021). The library came from the immunoSEQ multiplex PCR assay. As stored in TCRdb, this immuneACCESS dataset retains in-frame rearrangements with V and J assigned. A fraction of the clones does not appear; measured against another copy, unresolved V genes explain less than half of the discrepancy, and the remainder lacks a known reason. The sample table records approximately 80,000 clones; 90% to 95% of these occur just once. Of the sample, approximately 14% falls within the top ten clones. V loses 5 bases, J loses 6 bases, and the germline ends lie 11 bases apart. The CDR3 runs 13 amino acids, cysteine and phenylalanine included. Only the CDR3 DNA stays, 39 bases, in frame from base 1. The germline V gene sets CDR1 to KGHDR and CDR2 to SFDVKD. On this clone: No cognate antigen has been identified for it. Base quality data are lacking; no much larger clone is found one base away.

The clonotype comes from a man aged 25-40 years in good health. Input material: blood. The chain uses TRBV24-1 and TRBJ2-3, with the D segment identity uncertain. The CDR3 loop reads CATSGNRWDTQYF. The bases read TGTGCCACCAGTGGTAATAGGTGGGATACGCAGTATTTT.